The T cell receptor beta chain under discussion was sequenced for a study of CD8 T cells in ankylosing spondylitis. Overall study results and limits: Past research had described some motif variants in reactive arthritis synovial fluid and blood. Blood of patients with ankylosing spondylitis appeared to be characterized by a TCR beta motif of about 8 highly homologous variants. There was reportedly significant enrichment of clones that were disease-linked in matched ankylosing spondylitis synovial fluid.

This clonotype came up many times. Its antigen is unknown. The CDR3 totals 16 residues. From germline, CDR1 is SGHDT and CDR2 YYEEEE. Trimming took 1 base from V and 4 from J, leaving 15 bases between them. Preparation of TCR beta libraries was done by quantitative 5'-RACE with molecular barcodes. TCRdb re-called the 5' RACE reads through MiXCR, storing one row per CDR3 protein. Here the sample spans some 400,000 distinct CDR3 sequences, under 25% being singletons. The chain employs TRBV5-6 and TRBJ2-1, with D possibly matching TRBD2 (5 bases). The sample comprised blood, either unsorted or a sorted T cell fraction (not recorded which). The receptor was derived from a male donor with ankylosing spondylitis. DNA for the CDR3: TGTGCCAGCAGCTTGATGGCTAGCAGATATTACAATGAGCAGTTCTTC. Amino acid sequence: CASSLMASRYYNEQFF.